This is a list of T cell receptor beta chains from one sample in a study of blood T cell repertoires in COVID-19. Clones were sequenced by immunoSEQ multiplex PCR, and TCRdb holds only the in-frame ones, with some missing. In the table there are about 190,000 clones, less than 85% of which are singletons. Sequencing used peripheral blood. All receptors come from a woman aged 45 to 65 with acute or convalescent COVID-19. Both conserved end residues are part of each CDR3. A D gene is named only where the DNA matches it firmly. Clone size, where shown, is once, few, many, or a class for clones that have expanded.

J	D	size	V	CDR3	DNA
TRBJ2-7	TRBD2	-	TRBV7-9	CASSSGNLYEQYF	TGTGCCAGCTCTAGCGGAAACCTCTACGAGCAGTACTTC
TRBJ1-3	-	-	TRBV7-2	CASSLAGGTNTGNTIYF	TGTGCCAGCAGCTTAGCGGGGGGGACGAACACCGGAAACACCATATATTTT
TRBJ1-1	TRBD1	-	TRBV9	CASTDAGTAEAFF	TGTGCCAGCACCGACGCCGGGACAGCCGAAGCTTTCTTT
TRBJ2-1	TRBD2	-	TRBV19	CASSVAGGHREGNEQFF	TGTGCCAGTAGTGTAGCGGGAGGCCATCGCGAAGGGAATGAGCAGTTCTTC
TRBJ2-4	-	-	TRBV5-1	CASRPLEAKNIQYF	TGCGCCAGCCGGCCTCTAGAAGCCAAAAACATTCAGTACTTC
TRBJ2-7	TRBD1	many	TRBV5-1	CASSFWTGNEQYF	TGCGCCAGCAGCTTTTGGACAGGGAACGAGCAGTACTTC
TRBJ2-2	TRBD1	once	TRBV14	CASSRGTAAGRTGELFF	TGTGCCAGCAGCCGAGGGACAGCCGCCGGTAGAACCGGGGAGCTGTTTTTT
TRBJ1-2	TRBD1	-	TRBV2	CASSTGMNYGYTF	TGTGCCAGCTCGACAGGGATGAACTATGGCTACACCTTC
TRBJ2-3	-	-	TRBV24-1	CATSPGTDTQYF	TGTGCCACTTCTCCCGGCACAGATACGCAGTATTTT
TRBJ2-7	TRBD2	few	TRBV3-1/TRBV3-2	CASSLRGAYEQYF	TGTGCCAGCAGCCTCCGGGGGGCCTACGAGCAGTACTTC
TRBJ1-6	TRBD1	-	TRBV28	CASSITGGYNSPLHF	TGTGCCAGCAGTATAACAGGGGGCTATAATTCACCCCTCCACTTT
TRBJ2-7	TRBD1	-	TRBV6-4	CASSDHAGGPYEQYF	TGTGCCAGCAGTGATCATGCAGGGGGCCCCTACGAGCAGTACTTC
TRBJ2-5	TRBD2	-	TRBV29-1	CSVLGLAPQETQYF	TGCAGCGTCCTTGGACTAGCGCCCCAGGAGACCCAGTACTTC
TRBJ2-7	-	-	TRBV5-5	CASSLRGGSASYEQYF	TGTGCCAGCAGCCTGCGTGGGGGGTCGGCCTCCTACGAGCAGTACTTC
TRBJ1-5	-	-	TRBV7-9	CASSLVSGNGQPQHF	TGTGCCAGCAGCTTAGTTTCGGGGAACGGTCAGCCCCAGCATTTT
TRBJ1-6	-	-	TRBV12-3/TRBV12-4	CASRGSYNSPLHF	TGTGCCAGCCGCGGCTCCTATAATTCACCCCTCCACTTT
TRBJ2-6	TRBD1	few	TRBV11-2	CASSFRGSGANVLTF	TGTGCCAGCAGCTTCAGGGGGTCTGGGGCCAACGTCCTGACTTTC
TRBJ1-4	-	-	TRBV27	CASSLLMSDELFF	TGTGCCAGCAGTTTACTTATGAGCGACGAACTGTTTTTT
TRBJ2-3	TRBD1	-	TRBV5-1	CASSPATGDTQRTDTQYF	TGCGCCAGCAGCCCAGCGACAGGGGACACACAGAGGACAGATACGCAGTATTTT
TRBJ1-4	TRBD1	-	TRBV7-9	CASSRPGTGREKLFF	TGTGCCAGCAGCCGCCCCGGGACAGGGAGGGAAAAACTGTTTTTT
TRBJ1-6	-	-	TRBV6-5	CASSYSYSIGPLHF	TGTGCCAGCAGTTACTCATACAGCATTGGACCCCTCCACTTT
TRBJ2-6	TRBD2	-	TRBV5-1	CASSSGLAGFSGANVLTF	TGCGCCAGCAGCTCTGGACTAGCGGGGTTCTCTGGGGCCAACGTCCTGACTTTC
TRBJ1-3	-	-	TRBV6-1	CATDSDFSGNTIYF	TGTGCCACCGACAGTGACTTCTCTGGAAACACCATATATTTT
TRBJ1-2	-	few	TRBV30	CAWSVRTAYGYTF	TGTGCCTGGAGTGTACGGACAGCCTATGGCTACACCTTC
TRBJ1-6	TRBD1	-	TRBV5-4	CASSSPDREGYNSPLHF	TGTGCCAGCAGCTCCCCGGACAGGGAGGGATATAATTCACCCCTCCACTTT
TRBJ1-1	-	-	TRBV3-1/TRBV3-2	CASSQAVTEAFF	TGTGCCAGCAGCCAAGCCGTTACTGAAGCTTTCTTT
TRBJ1-5	-	-	TRBV6-6	CASRYSNQPQHF	TGTGCCAGCAGGTATAGCAATCAGCCCCAGCATTTT
TRBJ2-1	-	-	TRBV28	CASSDAFSGSYNEQFF	TGTGCCAGCAGCGACGCTTTTAGCGGCTCCTACAATGAGCAGTTCTTC
TRBJ2-2	-	-	TRBV6-6	CASSPRAIQNTGELFF	TGTGCCAGCAGTCCCAGGGCCATACAGAACACCGGGGAGCTGTTTTTT
TRBJ2-1	-	-	TRBV6-5	CASSSGVSSYNEQFF	TGTGCCAGCAGTTCAGGGGTGAGCTCCTACAATGAGCAGTTCTTC
TRBJ2-7	TRBD2	-	TRBV28	CASSRGGTSYEQYF	TGTGCCAGCAGTCGCGGGGGGACCTCCTACGAGCAGTACTTC
TRBJ2-7	TRBD2	few	TRBV6-5	CASSYATVLAGAEWHF	TGTGCCAGCAGTTACGCAACAGTGCTAGCGGGGGCAGAGTGGCACTTC
TRBJ2-5	-	-	TRBV18	CASSPYSGETQYF	TGTGCCAGCTCACCTTATTCAGGGGAGACCCAGTACTTC
TRBJ2-3	-	-	TRBV15	CATSRDKSTDTQYF	TGTGCCACCAGCAGAGATAAAAGCACAGATACGCAGTATTTT
TRBJ2-7	TRBD1	-	TRBV28	CASSLWGTGSYEQYF	TGTGCCAGCAGTTTATGGGGGACAGGCTCCTACGAGCAGTACTTC
TRBJ2-2	TRBD2	-	TRBV5-1	CASSRGDGTGELFF	TGCGCCAGCAGCCGGGGGGACGGCACCGGGGAGCTGTTTTTT
TRBJ2-7	TRBD1	few	TRBV3-1/TRBV3-2	CASSQTPGTGYEQYF	TGTGCCAGCAGCCAAACCCCCGGGACAGGCTACGAGCAGTACTTC
TRBJ2-1	TRBD2	-	TRBV10-1	CASSESNTGGVDEQFF	TGCGCCAGCAGTGAGTCTAATACGGGGGGGGTCGATGAGCAGTTCTTC
TRBJ1-4	-	-	TRBV25-1	CASSGTGLRKLFF	TGTGCCAGCAGTGGAACAGGGCTACGAAAACTGTTTTTT
TRBJ2-1	-	many	TRBV19	CASRRGAWNEQFF	TGTGCCAGTAGACGGGGGGCGTGGAATGAGCAGTTCTTC
TRBJ2-7	TRBD2	-	TRBV3-1/TRBV3-2	CASRASGGDEQYF	TGTGCCAGCAGGGCGAGCGGGGGTGACGAGCAGTACTTC
TRBJ2-2	-	few	TRBV28	CASRAGTGELFF	TGTGCCAGCAGGGCGGGGACCGGGGAGCTGTTTTTT
TRBJ1-1	-	-	TRBV10-3	CAISPENTEAFF	TGTGCCATCAGTCCAGAGAACACTGAAGCTTTCTTT
TRBJ2-2	TRBD1	-	TRBV28	CASSSPGTANTGELFF	TGTGCCAGCAGCTCCCCCGGGACAGCGAACACCGGGGAGCTGTTTTTT
TRBJ1-5	-	-	TRBV27	CASSLLQGRNQPQHF	TGTGCCAGCAGTTTACTCCAGGGGCGCAATCAGCCCCAGCATTTT
TRBJ2-7	-	-	TRBV19	CASSPSVAPSYEQYF	TGTGCCAGTAGTCCGTCAGTCGCCCCTTCCTACGAGCAGTACTTC
TRBJ2-1	TRBD2	-	TRBV9	CASSGLAGGVLEQFF	TGTGCCAGCAGCGGACTAGCGGGGGGGGTCCTAGAGCAGTTCTTC
TRBJ2-3	-	-	TRBV7-8	CASSPTQRLDTQYF	TGTGCCAGCAGCCCGACTCAGCGGCTTGATACGCAGTATTTT
TRBJ2-7	TRBD1	-	TRBV6-6	CASSPRQGSYEQYF	TGTGCCAGCAGCCCCCGACAGGGATCCTACGAGCAGTACTTC
TRBJ2-7	TRBD1	-	TRBV3-1/TRBV3-2	CASSQVAGQGPLYEQYF	TGTGCCAGCAGCCAAGTCGCAGGACAGGGCCCACTCTACGAGCAGTACTTC
TRBJ1-5	-	many	TRBV19	CASSIDREGQPQHF	TGTGCCAGTAGTATAGACAGGGAAGGTCAGCCCCAGCATTTT
TRBJ1-4	-	few	TRBV19	CASRRKDFATNEKLFF	TGTGCCAGTAGGCGGAAAGACTTTGCAACTAATGAAAAACTGTTTTTT
TRBJ1-4	-	-	TRBV27	CASSVSRGEKLFF	TGTGCCAGCAGCGTATCTCGGGGTGAAAAACTGTTTTTT
TRBJ2-5	-	few	TRBV7-9	CASSPSDLPETQYF	TGTGCCAGCAGCCCTAGTGACCTCCCGGAGACCCAGTACTTC
TRBJ2-7	-	-	TRBV28	CASSFPRGSEQYF	TGTGCCAGCAGTTTCCCGAGGGGGAGCGAGCAGTACTTC
TRBJ1-6	TRBD1	-	TRBV7-8	CASSLVTGDYSSPLHF	TGTGCCAGCAGCTTAGTGACAGGGGATTATAGTTCACCCCTCCACTTT
TRBJ2-5	TRBD1	-	TRBV18	CASSPRTGQETQYF	TGTGCCAGCTCACCAAGGACAGGACAAGAGACCCAGTACTTC
TRBJ2-1	TRBD2	-	TRBV7-2	CASSLAAAGDREQFF	TGTGCCAGCAGCTTAGCGGCAGCGGGGGACCGAGAGCAGTTCTTC
TRBJ2-6	-	-	TRBV6-2/TRBV6-3	CASSYGRDWPGANVLTF	TGTGCCAGCAGTTACGGCCGGGATTGGCCTGGGGCCAACGTCCTGACTTTC
TRBJ2-7	TRBD2	-	TRBV9	CASSLGLAASYEQYF	TGTGCCAGCAGCCTGGGACTAGCGGCGTCCTACGAGCAGTACTTC